This TCR beta chain was observed in a study of T cells in Graves' hyperthyroidism and ophthalmopathy. The source material, RNA transcripts, was used to amplify TCR beta CDR3 regions. During a first-round RT-PCR of the TCR CDR3, the HTBI primer set was used. Using its own MiXCR run on the multiplex PCR reads, TCRdb lists one record per CDR3 protein. Counted here are around 660,000 distinct CDR3 sequences, approximately 42% occurring once; the ten biggest clones make up about 7.7%. Study-level findings and limits: Ophthalmopathy, as predicted by the model, came a median roughly 6.3 months after the prediction. Ophthalmopathy could be told apart from stable hyperthyroidism with a 13 V-J model. Blood also showed most of the thyroid clonotypes that were expanded above 0.001.

This clonotype was observed at least ten times. Its matching antigen is unknown. This CDR3 region has 15 residues. The V gene end was trimmed by 4 bases and the J gene end by 7 bases; junction bases not matched to a gene: 7. Germline V CDR1 and CDR2: SGHTA, FQGNSA. The V and J genes are TRBV7-2 and TRBJ1-6; TRBD1 matches 7 bases. The source is an adult man with Graves' disease, either hyperthyroidism or ophthalmopathy (not recorded which). Sequenced: peripheral blood or thyroid tissue (not recorded which). This CDR3 is CASSSVQGGNSPLHF. CDR3 nucleotides: TGTGCCAGCAGCTCGGTTCAGGGGGGAAATTCACCCCTCCACTTT.